These 22 T cell receptor beta chains were sequenced from one sample in a study of CD8+ T cells in alopecia areata. As the sequencing template, cDNA was produced by extracting RNA and reverse transcribing it. TCRdb's table, derived via immunoSEQ multiplex PCR, lists solely in-frame clones and lacks some. The sample shows 80,000 to 100,000 clones, about 40% of them seen only once. Input material: CD4+ T cells sorted from blood. The receptors stem from a human donor with alopecia areata.

The table lists this clone with a count of one. The chain combines TRBV29-1 with TRBJ1-2; D is unclear. Between the trimmed V and J ends, which lost 1 base and 4 bases, there was a span of 7 bases. From germline, CDR1 is SQVTM and CDR2 ANQGSEA. The CDR3 has 12 amino acids. CDR3 DNA sequence: TGCAGCGTTGAAGTACGCCTCTATGGCTACACCTTC. The encoded protein is CSVEVRLYGYTF.

The J gene is TRBJ2-5, the V gene TRBV25-1; possibly TRBD2 for D (5 bases). The V and J ends lost 2 bases and 1 base respectively, with 8 bases between them. The V gene's germline CDR1 is MGHDK and CDR2 SYGVNS. The CDR3 contains 14 residues. DNA of the CDR3: TGTGCCAGCAGTGAAAAGGACTTCCAAGAGACCCAGTACTTC. Translated, it gives CASSEKDFQETQYF.

The rearrangement links TRBV4-1 to TRBJ1-1; maybe TRBD1 (5 bases). Per germline, CDR1 MGHRA and CDR2 YSYEKL. Trimming took 2 bases from V and 6 from J, leaving 10 bases between them. The CDR3 extends over 13 amino acids. This chain's CDR3 is CASSQLGLAEAFF. For the CDR3, the DNA is TGCGCCAGCAGCCAACTGGGACTAGCTGAAGCTTTCTTT.

The chain combines TRBV29-1 with TRBJ1-1, with D perhaps matching TRBD1 (6 bases). Germline CDR1 reads SQVTM; CDR2 reads ANQGSEA. With 4 bases removed from V and 8 bases from J, the gap between germline ends came to 20 bases. This CDR3 has 14 amino acids. Here the CDR3 reads CSVGGRQVREEAFF. In nucleotides, the CDR3 is TGCAGCGTTGGAGGCCGACAGGTGAGAGAAGAAGCTTTCTTT.

This clone was seen a few times. This chain connects TRBV23-1 to TRBJ1-2; D is unresolved. TRBV23-1 is an open reading frame whose function is uncertain. CDR3 length equals 14 residues. The germline V and J ends were trimmed by 8 bases and 2 bases, with 15 bases remaining between them. DNA of the CDR3: TGCGCCAGCCCCAAGGCCCAACAGAACTATGGCTACACCTTC. It translates to CASPKAQQNYGYTF.

The chain links TRBV4-3 to TRBJ2-6, with D perhaps matching TRBD1 (6 bases). V was cut by 4 bases and J by 0 bases, with 16 bases left in between. The CDR3 is made up of 18 amino acids. CDR1 LGHNA and CDR2 YSLEER come from the germline V gene. CDR3 DNA: TGCGCCAGCAGCCTAGAACAGGGTCATAGCTCTGGGGCCAACGTCCTGACTTTC. Its translation: CASSLEQGHSSGANVLTF.

This clone appeared once. The gene calls are TRBV27 and TRBJ2-2, with D perhaps TRBD1 (5 bases). Trimming pared 2 bases from V and 7 bases from J, leaving 11 bases between. From germline, CDR1 is MNHEY and CDR2 SMNVEV (reference sequence). The length of the CDR3 is 14 residues. CDR3 residues: CASSLTAGRGELFF. CDR3 in DNA: TGTGCCAGCAGTTTAACCGCAGGGCGCGGGGAGCTGTTTTTT.

This clone was counted once. The V call is TRBV18, the J call TRBJ2-7; 14 positions agree with TRBD2. There are 16 residues in the CDR3. The J segment lost 1 base and the V segment lost 5 bases, leaving 4 bases of the junction unmatched. The V gene's germline CDR1 is KGHSH and CDR2 LQKENI. The CDR3 DNA follows: TGTGCCAGCTCAACCGGGACTAGCGGGAGTTCCTACGAGCAGTACTTC. This gives the protein CASSTGTSGSSYEQYF.

This clone turned up a few times. The chain couples TRBV30 to TRBJ2-6; possible D gene TRBD2, 6 bases. Germline V gene lookup returns CDR1 GTSNPN and CDR2 SVGIG (reference sequence). V lost 8 bases and J 0 bases, leaving 8 bases between the germline ends. This CDR3 is built from 13 residues. The CDR3 DNA follows: TGTGCCGGGGGGAGCTCTGGGGCCAACGTCCTGACTTTC. It specifies CAGGSSGANVLTF.

The gene calls are TRBV29-1 and TRBJ1-1, with TRBD1 matching 7 bases. The V segment lost 3 bases and the J segment 4 bases; nucleotides outside the gene matches: 5. Germline V lookup: CDR1 SQVTM, CDR2 ANQGSEA. The CDR3 consists of 13 residues. CDR3 sequence: CSVEGTEATEAFF. The CDR3 DNA is TGCAGCGTTGAGGGGACAGAGGCCACTGAAGCTTTCTTT.

This sequence joins TRBV28 and TRBJ2-3; tentatively, D is TRBD1 (6 bases). The CDR3 has 15 residues. Trimming pared 5 bases from V and 3 bases from J, leaving 15 bases between. Germline-derived CDR1 and CDR2 are MDHEN and SYDVKM. The CDR3 bases are TGTGCCAGCAGTGTCAGGGGTCAGGTTACAGATACGCAGTATTTT. This gives the protein CASSVRGQVTDTQYF.

By frequency in the sample, this clone is medium-sized. CDR3 in amino acids: CASSLQGRTTGELFF. In DNA form, the CDR3 reads TGTGCCAGTAGTCTACAGGGGAGGACTACCGGGGAGCTGTTTTTT. The V call is TRBV19, the J call TRBJ2-2; possible D gene TRBD1, 7 bases. The CDR3 is 15 amino acids. The germline V and J ends were trimmed by 5 bases and 5 bases, with 15 bases remaining between them. Per the germline V gene, CDR1 is LNHDA and CDR2 is SQIVND (reference sequence).

J is TRBJ1-1 and V is TRBV29-1; a possible D gene is TRBD1 (6 bases). V was shortened by 2 bases and J by 3 bases, with 10 bases between the two germline ends. The germline gives CDR1 SQVTM, CDR2 ANQGSEA. The CDR3 spans 13 residues. The CDR3 coding sequence is TGCAGCGTTGAACTGACAGGAGACACTGAAGCTTTCTTT. Translating it yields CSVELTGDTEAFF.

The genes are TRBV29-1 and TRBJ2-7; TRBD2 matches 8 bases. The CDR3 spans 13 residues. V was pared by 3 bases and J by 5 bases, with 6 bases of the junction left unmatched. Germline assignment: CDR1 SQVTM and CDR2 ANQGSEA. DNA of the CDR3: TGCAGCGTTGACGGCGGGGGGCTAGACGAGCAGTACTTC. It specifies CSVDGGGLDEQYF.

This clone showed up just a few times. The chain couples TRBV7-9 to TRBJ1-2, with 7 bases identical to TRBD1. This CDR3 is 15 amino acids long. The V gene end was trimmed by 7 bases and the J gene end by 3 bases; junction bases not matched to a gene: 11. Looked up from germline, CDR1 is SEHNR and CDR2 is FQNEAQ (reference sequence). CDR3 bases: TGTGCCAGCACTCCAGACAGGGCGGGGGACTATGGCTACACCTTC. As protein: CASTPDRAGDYGYTF.

The chain recombines TRBV29-1 with TRBJ2-5; D gene unclear. The CDR3 loop spans 13 amino acids. V lost 8 bases and J lost 1, with 14 bases in between. The germline gives CDR1 SQVTM, CDR2 ANQGSEA. As DNA, the CDR3 is TGCAGCTCCACGGGCCACACCCAAGAGACCCAGTACTTC. This encodes CSSTGHTQETQYF.

This clone has a handful of counts. This chain links TRBV29-1 with TRBJ2-3, with TRBD2 identical over 11 bases. CDR1 and CDR2 from the germline V gene are SQVTM and ANQGSEA. V shed 7 bases and J 1 base; nucleotides not matched to a gene: 4. The CDR3 extends over 14 amino acids. The CDR3 loop reads CSGSLAGGTDTQYF. In DNA, the CDR3 is TGCAGCGGATCACTAGCGGGAGGCACAGATACGCAGTATTTT.

This clone was found a few times. The chain uses TRBV28 and TRBJ2-5, with a possible D match to TRBD2 (6 bases). V was clipped by 3 bases and J by 1 base, with 12 bases between them. The germline gives CDR1 MDHEN, CDR2 SYDVKM. This CDR3 region has 15 residues. The CDR3 loop reads CASSFRGIGQETQYF. In nucleotides, the CDR3 is TGTGCCAGCAGTTTTCGGGGGATCGGCCAAGAGACCCAGTACTTC.

This clone was seen more than once but under ten times. The rearrangement links TRBV19 to TRBJ2-7; a weak D match, TRBD1 (6 bases). The CDR3 contains 13 residues. V was pared by 4 bases and J by 6 bases, with 13 bases between. The germline gives CDR1 LNHDA, CDR2 SQIVND (reference sequence). CDR3: CASSTTGIAEQYF. The CDR3 DNA is TGTGCCAGTAGTACTACAGGGATCGCCGAGCAGTACTTC. Full variable domain (missing parts from reference TRBV19 and TRBJ2-7): DGGITQSPKYLFRKEGQNVTLSCEQNLNHDAMYWYRQDPGQGLRLIYYSQIVNDFQKGDIAEGYSVSREKKESFPLTVTSAQKNPTAFYLCASSTTGIAEQYFGPGTRLTVT.

The rearrangement uses TRBV9 and TRBJ2-1; D is undetermined. This CDR3 has 13 amino acids. Germline V lookup: CDR1 SGDLS, CDR2 YYNGEE. V was cut by 4 bases and J by 9 bases, with 14 bases left in between. This chain's CDR3 is CASSLWDLREQFF. The DNA for the CDR3 is TGTGCCAGCAGCCTGTGGGATCTACGTGAGCAGTTCTTC.

The chain recombines TRBV2 with TRBJ2-7; 9 bases line up with TRBD1. After removal of 3 bases from V and 6 bases from J, the junction contained 6 bases not matched to a gene. The CDR3 totals 14 residues. Germline V gene lookup returns CDR1 SNHLY and CDR2 FYNNEI. The CDR3 DNA sequence: TGTGCCAGCAGTGATAGTTGGACAGGGGTCGAGCAGTACTTC. Its translation: CASSDSWTGVEQYF.

V gene TRBV18 combines with J gene TRBJ1-2, with D unclear. Germline V gene lookup returns CDR1 KGHSH and CDR2 LQKENI. V lost 0 bases, J lost 4 bases, and 3 bases lay in between. CDR3 size: 12 residues. The CDR3 DNA follows: TGTGCCAGCTCACCACCAGGCTATGGCTACACCTTC. Translation gives CASSPPGYGYTF.